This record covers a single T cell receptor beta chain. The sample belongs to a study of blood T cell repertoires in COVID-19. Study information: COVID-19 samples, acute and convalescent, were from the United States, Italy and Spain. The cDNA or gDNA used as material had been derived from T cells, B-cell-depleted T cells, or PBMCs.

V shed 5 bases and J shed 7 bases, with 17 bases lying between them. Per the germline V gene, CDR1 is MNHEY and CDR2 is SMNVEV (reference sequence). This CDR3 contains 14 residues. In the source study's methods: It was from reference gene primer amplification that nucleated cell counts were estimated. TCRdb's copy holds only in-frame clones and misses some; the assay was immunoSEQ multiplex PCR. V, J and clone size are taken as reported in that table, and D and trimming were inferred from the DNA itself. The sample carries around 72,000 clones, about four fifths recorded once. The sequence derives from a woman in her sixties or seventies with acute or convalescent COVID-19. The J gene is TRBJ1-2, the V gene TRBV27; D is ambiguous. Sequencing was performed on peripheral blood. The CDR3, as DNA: TGTGCCAGCAGTCCCCCTGGGCTAACCGGTGGCTACACCTTC. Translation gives CASSPPGLTGGYTF.